This T cell receptor (beta chain) was captured by sequencing in a study of blood T cell repertoires in COVID-19 (dated by TCRdb to 2020 to 2022). About the study as a whole: Samples covering the acute and convalescent phases of COVID-19 were provided by collaborators in the United States, Italy and Spain. The dataset comprised deeply sampled blood TCRbeta repertoires from subjects exposed to, actively infected with, or recovered from COVID-19. The repertoires were released in a freely available public database meant as a resource for research on the immune response to SARS-CoV-2. HLA class I and class II types, where available, came from metadata supplied by the sample provider rather than from assay-based typing. The material from the prospective study consisted of cDNA or gDNA derived from T cells, B-cell-depleted T cells, or PBMCs. The samples were drawn from the first 160 participants of the ongoing ImmuneRACE study and from about 1,200 subjects provided by 6 global collaborators. A de-identified subject ID, COVID-19 status, age in years and sex were almost always included in the sample metadata.

TCRbeta CDR3 regions were amplified from genomic DNA using the immunoSEQ Assay, a bias-controlled multiplex PCR. The study's own analysis went as follows. The number of nucleated cells in each sample was estimated from the amplification of reference gene primers within the assay. To quantify the absolute abundance of each unique TCRbeta CDR3 rearrangement, sequence reads were collapsed and filtered. For each sample, productive Simpson clonality was calculated as the square root of Simpson's diversity index across productive rearrangements. Imported from immuneACCESS, the table was reduced by TCRdb to in-frame sequences with V and J called. These copies leave out some clones; in studies compared against another copy, an unresolved V gene accounts for under half, and the cause of the remainder is not known. V, J and clone size are taken as reported in that table, and D and trimming were inferred from the DNA itself. Recorded for this sample are about 170,000 clones; 80% to 90% of them occurred a single time. Around 7.6% of the sample goes to the ten largest clones.

Another Seattle source contributed samples from volunteer blood donors who had recovered from COVID-19. The collaborating institutions used their own protocols to collect whole blood in K2EDTA tubes. For TCRbeta analysis, collaborator samples were shipped as frozen whole blood, as isolated PBMCs, or as DNA extracted from either sample type. In regard to this clone: Its target antigen remains unknown. No quality values exist for individual bases; no much larger clone is one base distant.

Study-level results and caveats: How much clinical and demographic metadata was included differed by source and by participant, and the metadata was provided uncurated.

The sequence was obtained from a man aged 40-49 years who had recovered from COVID-19. Material: peripheral blood.

The sequenced DNA is TGTGCCAGCAGCTCCGACGGGAAGTATGGCTACACCTTC. It specifies CASSSDGKYGYTF. The chain employs TRBV7-9 and TRBJ1-2; no D gene call is confident. Via the germline V gene (reference sequence), CDR1 is SEHNR and CDR2 FQNEAQ. The CDR3 numbers 13 residues from cysteine through phenylalanine. Only CDR3 DNA remains: 39 bases, in frame from the first base. V gives up 4 bases and J gives up 5 bases, and the segment between their germline ends measures 11 bases.